This T cell receptor (beta chain) is from a study of T cells in Graves' hyperthyroidism and ophthalmopathy. Study background: Peripheral blood was drawn at first diagnosis, prior to all treatment.

This CDR3 contains 14 residues. J gave up 2 bases and V 1 base, and 4 bases lay outside the gene matches. Germline V gene lookup returns CDR1 DFQATT and CDR2 SNEGSKA (reference sequence). Ten or more counts support this clonotype. RNA transcripts gave rise to amplified TCR beta CDR3 regions. First-round RT-PCR with HTBI primers amplified the TCR CDR3 region. Each CDR3 protein is one row after TCRdb ran MiXCR on the multiplex PCR reads. The sample comprises a few hundred thousand distinct CDR3 sequences, roughly 18% of which are singletons, and just under 45% rests with the top ten. Fresh peripheral blood, around 10 ml of it, supplied the PBMCs.

This TCR derives from a man in his forties or fifties with Graves' hyperthyroidism. This chain joins TRBV20-1 and TRBJ2-5, with TRBD1 matching over 7 bases. Sequencing was done on a sample of blood. The CDR3 DNA sequence: TGCAGTGCTAGAGCCGGGACAGCACAAGAGACCCAGTACTTC. It is translated as CSARAGTAQETQYF.